This T cell receptor (beta chain) was sequenced during a study of breast tumors, draining lymph nodes, adjacent tissues. MiXCR, applied by TCRdb to the multiplex PCR reads, yields one record per CDR3 protein. The repertoire holds about 16,000 distinct CDR3 sequences, with just under 45% as singletons. CDR1 MNHEY and CDR2 SVGAGI come from the germline V gene. The CDR3 is 16 residues long. V gave up 6 bases and J gave up 0 bases, with 17 bases separating them. This clonotype occurred many times. Possible read error: a much larger clone is one base away. The sequence came from a female donor with breast cancer. Some clones in this sample may be carry-over from other donors' samples. V is TRBV6-5 and J is TRBJ2-5; TRBD1 might be the D (6 bases). The sample comprised tumor-adjacent breast tissue. For the CDR3, the DNA is TGTGCCAGCAGCCCTGAGCCTAGGGGGAACCAAGAGACCCAGTACTTC. This sequence encodes CASSPEPRGNQETQYF.